This TCR beta chain is from a study of blood T cell repertoires in COVID-19. Study in general: Samples representing acute and convalescent COVID-19 were sourced from the United States, Italy and Spain.

The Seattle patients joined while their infection was active and were tracked longitudinally afterward. This CDR3 comprises 14 residues. The germline gives CDR1 SGHTS, CDR2 YDEGEE. Deletions cut 1 base from V and 0 bases from J, with 7 bases between. Some clones are missing from TCRdb's copy, which holds only in-frame ones; the method was immunoSEQ multiplex PCR. The sample lists 190,000 or so clones; roughly 81% were seen once. This rearrangement joins TRBV5-8 to TRBJ1-1, with unresolved D. This clonotype was obtained from an elderly woman with COVID-19, enrolled during active disease. Sequenced input: peripheral blood. The CDR3 sequence is CASSLWAVNTEAFF. CDR3 in DNA: TGTGCCAGCAGCTTGTGGGCAGTGAACACTGAAGCTTTCTTT. Combining the CDR3 with reference TRBV5-8 and TRBJ1-1 gives the whole variable domain EAGVTQSPTHLIKTRGQQATLRCSPISGHTSVYWYQQALGLGLQFLLWYDEGEERNRGNFPPRFSGRQFPNYSSELNVNALELEDSALYLCASSLWAVNTEAFFGQGTRLTVV.